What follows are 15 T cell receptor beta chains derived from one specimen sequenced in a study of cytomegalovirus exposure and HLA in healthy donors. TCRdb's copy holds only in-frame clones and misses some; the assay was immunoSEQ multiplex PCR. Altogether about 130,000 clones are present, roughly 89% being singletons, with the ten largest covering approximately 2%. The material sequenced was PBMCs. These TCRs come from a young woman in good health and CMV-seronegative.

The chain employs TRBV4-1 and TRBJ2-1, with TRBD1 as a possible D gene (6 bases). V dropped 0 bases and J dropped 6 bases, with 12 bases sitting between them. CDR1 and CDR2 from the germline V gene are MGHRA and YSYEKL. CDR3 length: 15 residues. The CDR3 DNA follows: TGCGCCAGCAGCCAAGACAGGGGTATTGGCAATGAGCAGTTCTTC. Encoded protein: CASSQDRGIGNEQFF.

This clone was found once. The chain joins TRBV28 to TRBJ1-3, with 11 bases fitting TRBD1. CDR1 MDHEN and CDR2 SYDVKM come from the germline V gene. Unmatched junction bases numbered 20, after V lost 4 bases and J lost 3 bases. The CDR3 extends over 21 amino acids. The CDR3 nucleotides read TGTGCCAGCAGTTCATCCCCCACCCGTTGGGACAGGGGGGAGGTTGGAAACACCATATATTTT. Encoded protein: CASSSSPTRWDRGEVGNTIYF. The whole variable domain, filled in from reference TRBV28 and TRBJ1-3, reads DVKVTQSSRYLVKRTGEKVFLECVQDMDHENMFWYRQDPGLGLRLIYFSYDVKMKEKGDIPEGYSVSREKKERFSLILESASTNQTSMYLCASSSSPTRWDRGEVGNTIYFGEGSWLTVV.

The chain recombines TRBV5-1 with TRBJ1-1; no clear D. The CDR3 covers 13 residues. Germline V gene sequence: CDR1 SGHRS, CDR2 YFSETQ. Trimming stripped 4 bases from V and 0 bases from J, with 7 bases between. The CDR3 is CASSPGMNTEAFF. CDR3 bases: TGCGCCAGCAGCCCCGGGATGAACACTGAAGCTTTCTTT.

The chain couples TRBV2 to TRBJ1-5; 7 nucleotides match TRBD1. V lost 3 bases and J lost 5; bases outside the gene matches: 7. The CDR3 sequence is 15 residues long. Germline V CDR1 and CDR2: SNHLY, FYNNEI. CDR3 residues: CASSEEGATDQPQHF. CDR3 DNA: TGTGCCAGCAGTGAGGAGGGGGCTACGGATCAGCCCCAGCATTTT.

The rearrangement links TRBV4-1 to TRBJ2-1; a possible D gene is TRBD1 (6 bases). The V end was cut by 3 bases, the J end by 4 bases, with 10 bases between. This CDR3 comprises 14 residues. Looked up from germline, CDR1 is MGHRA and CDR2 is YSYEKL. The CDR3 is CASSQSGVYNEQFF. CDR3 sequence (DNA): TGCGCCAGCAGCCAGTCAGGGGTGTACAATGAGCAGTTCTTC.

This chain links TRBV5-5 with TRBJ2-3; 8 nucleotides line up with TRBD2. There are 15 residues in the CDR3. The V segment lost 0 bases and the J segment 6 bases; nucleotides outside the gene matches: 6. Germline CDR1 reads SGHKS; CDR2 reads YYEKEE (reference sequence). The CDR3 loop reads CASSLGGSGIDTQYF. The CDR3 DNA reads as TGTGCCAGCAGCTTGGGCGGTAGCGGGATTGATACGCAGTATTTT.

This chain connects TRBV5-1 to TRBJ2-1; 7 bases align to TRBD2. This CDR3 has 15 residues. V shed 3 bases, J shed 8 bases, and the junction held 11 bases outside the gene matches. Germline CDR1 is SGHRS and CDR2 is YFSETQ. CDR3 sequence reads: CASSSEGREYDEQFF. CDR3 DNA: TGCGCCAGCAGCTCCGAGGGGCGGGAGTACGATGAGCAGTTCTTC.

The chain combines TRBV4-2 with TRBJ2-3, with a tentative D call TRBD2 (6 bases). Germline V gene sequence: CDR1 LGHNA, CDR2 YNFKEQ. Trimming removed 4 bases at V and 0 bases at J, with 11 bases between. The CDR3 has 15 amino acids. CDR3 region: CASSPGGGSTDTQYF. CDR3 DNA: TGTGCCAGCAGCCCCGGGGGTGGGAGCACAGATACGCAGTATTTT.

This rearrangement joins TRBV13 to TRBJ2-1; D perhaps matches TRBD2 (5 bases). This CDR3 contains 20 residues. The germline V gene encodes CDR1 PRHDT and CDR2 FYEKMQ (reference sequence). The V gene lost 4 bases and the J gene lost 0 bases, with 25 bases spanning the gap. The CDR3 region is CASSSLTNPVTPSSYNEQFF. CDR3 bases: TGTGCCAGCAGCTCTTTGACTAATCCCGTTACCCCAAGCTCCTACAATGAGCAGTTCTTC. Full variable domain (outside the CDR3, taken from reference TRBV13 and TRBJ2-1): AAGVIQSPRHLIKEKRETATLKCYPIPRHDTVYWYQQGPGQDPQFLISFYEKMQSDKGSIPDRFSAQQFSDYHSELNMSSLELGDSALYFCASSSLTNPVTPSSYNEQFFGPGTRLTVL.

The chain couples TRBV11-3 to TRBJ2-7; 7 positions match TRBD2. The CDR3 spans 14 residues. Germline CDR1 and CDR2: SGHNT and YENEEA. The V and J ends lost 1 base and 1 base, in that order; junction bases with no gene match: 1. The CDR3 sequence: CASSLGGGSYEQYF. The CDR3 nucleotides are TGTGCCAGCAGCTTAGGGGGGGGTTCCTACGAGCAGTACTTC.

The chain's CDR3 is CASSLAFGGLREKLFF. CDR3 nucleotides: TGTGCCAGCAGCTTAGCGTTCGGGGGGCTTCGTGAAAAACTGTTTTTT. This chain uses TRBV7-9 with TRBJ1-4; D may be TRBD1 (6 bases). The V end was cut by 0 bases, the J end by 7 bases, with 15 bases between. This CDR3 has 16 residues. Germline CDR1 and CDR2: SEHNR and FQNEAQ (reference sequence). Full variable domain (missing parts from reference TRBV7-9 and TRBJ1-4): DTGVSQNPRHKITKRGQNVTFRCDPISEHNRLYWYRQTLGQGPEFLTYFQNEAQLEKSRLLSDRFSAERPKGSFSTLEIQRTEQGDSAMYLCASSLAFGGLREKLFFGSGTQLSVL.

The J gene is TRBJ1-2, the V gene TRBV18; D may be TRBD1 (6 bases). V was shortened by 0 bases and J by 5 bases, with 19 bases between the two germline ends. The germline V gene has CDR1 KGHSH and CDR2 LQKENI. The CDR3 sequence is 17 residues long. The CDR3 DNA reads TGTGCCAGCTCACCACCCGCGTTGCGGGGGGCGGTTTATGGCTACACCTTC. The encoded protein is CASSPPALRGAVYGYTF.

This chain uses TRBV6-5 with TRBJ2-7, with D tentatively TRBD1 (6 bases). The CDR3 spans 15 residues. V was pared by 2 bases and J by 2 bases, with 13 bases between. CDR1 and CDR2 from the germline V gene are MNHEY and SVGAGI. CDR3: CASSYDRSPPYEQYF. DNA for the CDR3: TGTGCCAGCAGTTACGACAGGTCTCCCCCCTACGAGCAGTACTTC.

The CDR3 loop reads CASSLMPLDRANTGELFF. The CDR3 DNA is TGTGCCAGCAGCCTAATGCCGCTGGACAGAGCGAACACCGGGGAGCTGTTTTTT. The rearrangement joins TRBV14 to TRBJ2-2, with D tentatively TRBD1 (6 bases). The CDR3 sequence is 18 residues long. V was trimmed by 4 bases and J by 0 bases, leaving 18 bases between them. Germline V CDR1 and CDR2: SGHDN, FVKESK.

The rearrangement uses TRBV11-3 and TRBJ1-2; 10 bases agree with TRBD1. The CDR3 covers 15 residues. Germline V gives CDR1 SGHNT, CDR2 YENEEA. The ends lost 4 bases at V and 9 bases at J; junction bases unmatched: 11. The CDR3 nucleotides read TGTGCCAGCAGCTCAGTGACAGGGGGCCGAATTAGCTACACCTTC. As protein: CASSSVTGGRISYTF.